Listed here are 2 T cell receptor beta chains from one sample, sequenced in a study of radiotherapy plus CTLA-4 blockade in lung cancer. Method: immunoSEQ multiplex PCR; TCRdb's copy keeps in-frame clones and lacks some. The sample records around 40,000 clones, about 77% being singletons. The material sequenced was peripheral blood, taken from a patient treated with radiotherapy plus ipilimumab. Every receptor here comes from a human donor with non-small cell lung cancer who had stable disease on radiotherapy plus ipilimumab.

This clone has just one count. V is TRBV6-6 and J is TRBJ1-1; 7 bases match TRBD1. The CDR3 spans 14 residues. Germline V gene data show CDR1 as MNHNY and CDR2 as SVGAGI (reference sequence). Trimming removed 6 bases from V and 3 bases from J; junction bases left unmatched: 7. The CDR3 region is CASRFPGQHTEAFF. CDR3 nucleotides: TGTGCCAGCAGATTCCCGGGACAGCACACTGAAGCTTTCTTT.

The genes are TRBV7-9 and TRBJ2-7; D call uncertain. CDR1 and CDR2 (germline): SEHNR, FQNEAQ (reference sequence). V lost 5 bases and J 3 bases, leaving 11 bases between the germline ends. This CDR3 is 13 amino acids long. CDR3: CASSVNSGYEQYF. CDR3 nucleotide sequence: TGTGCCAGCAGCGTTAATTCGGGCTACGAGCAGTACTTC.